The present T cell receptor beta chain was sequenced within a study of tumor-infiltrating lymphocytes in glioblastoma multiforme (TCRdb year 2017). With regard to the full study: To find out whether intratumoral genomic heterogeneity fosters TIL diversity, the study jointly investigated somatic mutations, TIL diversity and immune response activity. The full study reports these points: The authors noted that sorting T cells into functional subsets, which was not done in the study, would be a future improvement. Generalizability is limited because the TCR and somatic mutation analysis included only one glioblastoma patient. Because T cells carry unequal numbers of TCR transcripts, RNA-based TCR sequencing may distort clone frequencies.

A modified ARM-PCR protocol with multiple V-beta primers and a C-beta primer was used to build TCRB libraries from RNA via three nested multiplex PCR rounds. Starting from 0.45 to 0.5 ug of total RNA, TCRB-specific cDNA was synthesized using ProtoScript II Reverse Transcriptase and a C-beta primer. No unique molecular identifiers were described for the TCRB libraries. In the third PCR, barcodes and adapters were added over about 25 cycles with Deep VentR (exo-) polymerase, and the 250-500 bp bands were then gel purified. TCRB libraries were sequenced with 250 bp paired-end reads on an Illumina HiSeq 2500. Per the authors' processing: The reads were cleaned with Trimmomatic, merged with FLASH and assigned V, D and J segments with MiGEC before being analyzed in VDJtools. The Shannon-Wiener diversity index, calculated using VDJtools, was used to quantify repertoire diversity. Through fastp at Q25 and MiXCR, TCRdb rebuilt clones from the public reads, retaining in-frame beta chains. Identical CDR3 proteins give one entry, which carries the most common genes and DNA. TCRdb's processing, not the study's, gives the V and J calls here. The sample table records about 32,000 distinct CDR3 sequences; approximately 60% of these occur just once. The ten biggest clones cover approximately 31% of the sample.

This clonotype has ten or more counts. It lacks a known antigen. The input lacks base qualities; no much larger clone sits a single base away. The AllPrep DNA/RNA mini kit was used to purify genomic DNA and total RNA at the same time from each of the roughly ten tumor samples. OD 260/280 ratios above 1.9 and RNA integrity numbers above 6.5 were observed for all RNA. Reading from cysteine to phenylalanine, the CDR3 counts 18 amino acids. The read is trimmed to its CDR3 DNA, 54 bases read in frame from base 1. The germline V gene (reference sequence) specifies SGHNT as CDR1 and YYREEE as CDR2. Here V drops 4 bases and J drops 6 bases, and the junction holds 11 bases not matched to any gene.

The clonotype comes from a male donor with glioblastoma. The material sequenced was brain tumor tissue. The chain couples TRBV5-4 to TRBJ2-2, with 14 bases matching TRBD2. The CDR3 corresponds to CASSTGGTSGSIAGELFF. The nucleotide sequence is given as TGTGCCAGCAGCACGGGTGGGACTAGCGGGAGCATCGCCGGGGAGCTGTTTTTT.